These 30 T cell receptor beta chains originate from one sample sequenced in a study of T cell repertoires in cytomegalovirus infection. Each CDR3 protein gets one entry after TCRdb re-called the reads with MiXCR. This sample yields approximately 260,000 distinct CDR3 sequences, of which 17% are seen a single time; approximately 51% belongs to the top ten. Sequencing used CD8+ T cells from PBMCs. These receptors were taken from a human donor in good health (CMV status not recorded). Some clones in this sample may be carry-over from other donors' samples.

In this sample, this clonotype turned up a few times. The chain recombines TRBV20-1 with TRBJ2-7, with 7 bases identical to TRBD1. Germline CDR1 reads DFQATT; CDR2 reads SNEGSKA (reference sequence). There are 16 residues in the CDR3. V gave up 1 base and J gave up 0 bases; unmatched junction bases: 9. The CDR3 is CSARGGQRRSSYEQYF. In nucleotides, the CDR3 is TGCAGTGCTAGAGGGGGACAGCGAAGGAGCTCCTACGAGCAGTACTTC.

This clonotype has just a few counts. The genes are TRBV6-8 and TRBJ2-1; D gene uncertain. The CDR3 loop spans 12 amino acids. V was shortened by 8 bases and J by 4 bases, with 9 bases between the two germline ends. The germline V gene encodes CDR1 MNHGY and CDR2 SAAAGT. In DNA, the CDR3 is TGTGCCAGCGGTGTAATTTACAATGAGCAGTTCTTC. The encoded protein is CASGVIYNEQFF.

The genes are TRBV6-1 and TRBJ2-3, with D tentatively TRBD2 (5 bases). There are 14 residues in the CDR3. Germline values: CDR1 MNHNS, CDR2 SASEGT. Trimming cost V 2 bases and J 2 bases, with 8 bases left between them. DNA of the CDR3: TGTGCCAGCAGTGAAACGGGGTCCACAGATACGCAGTATTTT. This encodes CASSETGSTDTQYF.

V is TRBV28 and J is TRBJ2-1, with no clear D. CDR1 is MDHEN, CDR2 SYDVKM, per germline. This CDR3 is built from 15 residues. Trimming took off 5 bases at V and 5 bases at J, with 16 bases between the two ends. The CDR3 sequence: CASSPRLFRDNEQFF. The CDR3, as DNA: TGTGCCAGCAGTCCCCGACTTTTCCGGGACAATGAGCAGTTCTTC.

This clonotype was observed many times. J is TRBJ2-5 and V is TRBV10-3; no firm D call. Looked up from germline, CDR1 is ENHRY and CDR2 is SYGVKD. CDR3 length equals 12 residues. Trimming cost V 0 bases and J 4 bases, with 3 bases left between them. CDR3: CAISESGETQYF. CDR3 bases: TGTGCCATCAGTGAGTCAGGAGAGACCCAGTACTTC.

This clonotype was seen ten or more times. The genes are TRBV12-3 or TRBV12-4 and TRBJ2-7; TRBD1 agrees at 7 bases. J gave up 2 bases and V 1 base, and 5 bases lay outside the gene matches. The CDR3 runs to 15 residues. The CDR3 region has the DNA TGTGCCAGCAGTTTAGTTTGGGACAGCCCCTACGAGCAGTACTTC. Residues: CASSLVWDSPYEQYF.

This clonotype was observed a handful of times. V is TRBV6-2 or TRBV6-3 and J is TRBJ2-1, with 8 bases identical to TRBD2. This CDR3 spans 12 amino acids. Trimming at V came to 6 bases and at J to 9 bases, leaving 4 bases not matched to a gene. CDR1 is MNHEY and CDR2 is SVGEGT in the germline V gene. The DNA of the CDR3 is TGTGCCAGCAGCCCCAGCGGGGGTGAGCAGTTCTTC. It is translated as CASSPSGGEQFF.

This sequence joins TRBV29-1 and TRBJ2-1; 9 bases are a match to TRBD2. V was pared by 5 bases and J by 9 bases, with 14 bases of the junction left unmatched. Germline V CDR1 and CDR2: SQVTM, ANQGSEA. The CDR3 covers 15 residues. Here the CDR3 DNA reads TGCAGCGTTCCGGGTGGGCTAGCGGGGAAAGTTGAGCAGTTCTTC. It translates to CSVPGGLAGKVEQFF.

The chain joins TRBV24-1 to TRBJ2-3, with TRBD2 matching over 8 bases. V shed 6 bases, J shed 2 bases, and the junction held 6 bases outside the gene matches. The CDR3 length is 15 residues. Germline V gives CDR1 KGHDR, CDR2 SFDVKD. CDR3 coding DNA: TGTGCCACCAGTCAAGGAGCGGGGGACACAGATACGCAGTATTTT. Its translation: CATSQGAGDTDTQYF.

This clonotype occurred a few times. The rearrangement uses TRBV12-3 or TRBV12-4 and TRBJ2-7; the D call may be TRBD1 or TRBD2 (6 bases each). The CDR3 has 13 amino acids. V lost 3 bases and J 2 bases, leaving 8 bases between the germline ends. In nucleotides, the CDR3 is TGTGCCAGCAGTTTTGGGGGGCCCTACGAGCAGTACTTC. Protein sequence: CASSFGGPYEQYF.

This clonotype was seen once. The J gene is TRBJ2-7, the V gene TRBV7-8; 9 bases are shared with TRBD1. Per germline, CDR1 SGHVS and CDR2 FQNEAQ. The CDR3 has 15 residues. The trim removed 5 bases at V and 5 bases at J, leaving 10 bases unmatched. The CDR3 sequence is CASSLSQGALNEQYF. Here the CDR3 DNA reads TGTGCCAGCAGCCTGTCACAGGGGGCTTTGAACGAGCAGTACTTC.

This sequence joins TRBV28 and TRBJ1-5; 10 positions match TRBD1. After removal of 8 bases from V and 3 bases from J, the junction contained 7 bases not matched to a gene. CDR1 is MDHEN and CDR2 is SYDVKM in the germline V gene. CDR3 length: 15 amino acids. The CDR3 is CASGRGQGTNQPQHF. DNA of the CDR3: TGTGCCAGCGGTCGGGGACAGGGGACCAATCAGCCCCAGCATTTT.

As to this clonotype: This sequence may be a read error, since a much larger clone differs from it by one base. V usage is TRBV7-8 and J usage is TRBJ2-4, with 7 bases that match TRBD1. CDR3 length: 18 residues. The V and J ends lost 5 bases and 3 bases, in that order; junction bases with no gene match: 16. CDR1 and CDR2 (germline): SGHVS, FQNEAQ. CDR3 residues: CASSPQILTGPGKNIQYF. In DNA form, the CDR3 reads TGTGCCAGCAGCCCCCAAATCTTGACAGGGCCCGGCAAAAACATTCAGTACTTC.

This clonotype was detected only a few times. The V call is TRBV6-5, the J call TRBJ1-5; a possible D gene is TRBD1 (6 bases). Germline assignment: CDR1 MNHEY and CDR2 SVGAGI. This CDR3 spans 15 amino acids. Trimming stripped 2 bases from V and 0 bases from J, with 8 bases between. Here the CDR3 reads CASSYRGDSNQPQHF. The CDR3 DNA reads TGTGCCAGCAGTTACAGGGGGGATAGCAATCAGCCCCAGCATTTT.

This rearrangement joins TRBV6-5 to TRBJ1-2; D remains ambiguous. In germline, CDR1 is MNHEY, CDR2 SVGAGI. The CDR3 loop spans 17 amino acids. V was cut by 4 bases and J by 4 bases, with 22 bases left in between. CDR3 DNA: TGTGCCAGCAGTTCCCTATCCCCCTACGACCTCCTCTATGGCTACACCTTC. This codes for CASSSLSPYDLLYGYTF.

This clonotype came up many times. J is TRBJ1-3 and V is TRBV4-1, with unresolved D. This CDR3 has 17 residues. Deletions cut 4 bases from V and 0 bases from J, with 16 bases between. Germline values: CDR1 MGHRA, CDR2 YSYEKL. CDR3 protein: CASSPIGSGSSGNTIYF. The CDR3 DNA is TGCGCCAGCAGCCCGATCGGGTCGGGGTCCTCTGGAAACACCATATATTTT.

This sequence joins TRBV9 and TRBJ1-1, with D unclear. There are 14 residues in the CDR3. The germline V and J ends were trimmed by 3 bases and 0 bases, with 9 bases remaining between them. Germline V gene sequence: CDR1 SGDLS, CDR2 YYNGEE. For the CDR3, the DNA is TGTGCCAGCAGCGATCTCTCCATGAACACTGAAGCTTTCTTT. It translates to CASSDLSMNTEAFF.

V usage is TRBV20-1 and J usage is TRBJ1-2; 7 bases are shared with TRBD1. Trimming took 0 bases from V and 7 from J; bases not matched to a gene: 11. This CDR3 is 15 amino acids long. The germline gives CDR1 DFQATT, CDR2 SNEGSKA (reference sequence). CDR3 amino acids: CSARDPTGVRVGYTF. CDR3 DNA sequence: TGCAGTGCTAGAGATCCAACAGGGGTACGGGTTGGCTACACCTTC.

This sequence joins TRBV5-4 and TRBJ2-3; TRBD2 agrees at 9 bases. The germline gives CDR1 SGHNT, CDR2 YYREEE (reference sequence). CDR3 length: 15 amino acids. J was trimmed by 5 bases and V by 1 base; bases with no gene match: 5. The CDR3 DNA is TGTGCCAGCAGCTTGCCTAGCGGGGTCGGAGATACGCAGTATTTT. This translates into CASSLPSGVGDTQYF.

Concerning this clonotype itself: This may come from a read error, since a much larger clone is one base off. The CDR3 loop reads CASSFIGITEAFF. CDR3 DNA sequence: TGTGCCAGCAGTTTTATCGGCATCACTGAAGCTTTCTTT. V usage is TRBV28 and J usage is TRBJ1-1; D not certain. Germline CDR1 MDHEN, CDR2 SYDVKM. The V and J ends lost 3 bases and 4 bases respectively, with 9 bases between them. The CDR3 runs 13 residues.

As for this clonotype: Possible read error: a much larger clone is one base away. The chain uses TRBV7-2 and TRBJ2-7; D gene unclear. The CDR3 totals 15 residues. Germline V gives CDR1 SGHTA, CDR2 FQGNSA. The V gene lost 5 bases and the J gene lost 2 bases, with 16 bases spanning the gap. CDR3 in DNA: TGTGCCAGCAGCCTCAGCGTAGGAATCCCCTACGAGCAGTACTTC. Amino acids: CASSLSVGIPYEQYF.

The chain joins TRBV20-1 to TRBJ1-4, with TRBD1 matching over 12 bases. CDR1 is DFQATT and CDR2 is SNEGSKA in the germline V gene (reference sequence). Trimming removed 5 bases from V and 6 bases from J; junction bases left unmatched: 13. The CDR3 is 17 residues long. The CDR3 region is CSAEEIGTGGGYEKLFF. The CDR3 DNA reads TGCAGTGCTGAAGAAATTGGGACAGGGGGCGGTTATGAAAAACTGTTTTTT.

The table lists this clonotype with many counts. The V and J genes are TRBV7-2 and TRBJ2-1; 9 nucleotides align to TRBD2. Per the germline V gene, CDR1 is SGHTA and CDR2 is FQGNSA. The junction had 6 bases not matched to a gene; V was cut back by 2 bases and J by 7 bases. The CDR3 sequence is 15 residues long. The CDR3 sequence: CASSLRRGGGNEQFF. The CDR3 region has the DNA TGTGCCAGCAGCTTACGGCGGGGGGGCGGGAATGAGCAGTTCTTC.

This sequence joins TRBV20-1 and TRBJ2-2; D gene uncertain. Germline-derived CDR1 and CDR2 are DFQATT and SNEGSKA (reference sequence). The ends were cut back, 0 bases at V and 0 bases at J, with 11 bases in the middle. The CDR3 runs 16 residues. Written as DNA, the CDR3 is TGCAGTGCTAGAGATTTAGGACGCGCGAACACCGGGGAGCTGTTTTTT. This sequence encodes CSARDLGRANTGELFF.

This clonotype was counted a few times. The J gene is TRBJ1-6, the V gene TRBV27, with D perhaps matching TRBD1 (6 bases). The CDR3 loop spans 15 amino acids. In germline, CDR1 is MNHEY, CDR2 SMNVEV (reference sequence). V lost 4 bases and J 6 bases, leaving 13 bases between the germline ends. Here the CDR3 reads CASSSIQGINSPLHF. The CDR3 nucleotides are TGTGCCAGCAGTTCGATACAGGGAATTAATTCACCCCTCCACTTT.

This clonotype was seen many times. This rearrangement joins TRBV12-3 or TRBV12-4 to TRBJ1-1; maybe TRBD1 (6 bases). The CDR3 contains 15 residues. V shed 5 bases and J shed 2 bases, with 15 bases lying between them. CDR3 protein: CASSPPTGDNTEAFF. The CDR3 DNA sequence: TGTGCCAGCAGTCCCCCGACAGGAGACAACACTGAAGCTTTCTTT.

This chain links TRBV2 with TRBJ2-5, with 11 bases lining up with TRBD2. V lost 2 bases to trimming and J lost 5 bases; unmatched junction nucleotides: 16. The CDR3 consists of 19 residues. Germline lookup yields CDR1 SNHLY and CDR2 FYNNEI. The CDR3: CASSELLGQRTSGFETQYF. The CDR3 DNA sequence: TGTGCCAGCAGTGAACTATTGGGCCAGAGGACTAGCGGGTTCGAGACCCAGTACTTC.

The chain uses TRBV19 and TRBJ1-5; D ambiguous. The ends were cut back, 3 bases at V and 5 bases at J, with 23 bases in the middle. From germline, CDR1 is LNHDA and CDR2 SQIVND (reference sequence). This CDR3 spans 18 amino acids. The CDR3 DNA reads as TGTGCCAGTAGTATTGATCCGGGAGAGTGGGGTTTCTATCAGCCCCAGCATTTT. Protein sequence: CASSIDPGEWGFYQPQHF. The entire variable domain, with the rest obtained from reference TRBV19 and TRBJ1-5, is as follows: DGGITQSPKYLFRKEGQNVTLSCEQNLNHDAMYWYRQDPGQGLRLIYYSQIVNDFQKGDIAEGYSVSREKKESFPLTVTSAQKNPTAFYLCASSIDPGEWGFYQPQHFGDGTRLSIL.

This clonotype occurred many times. This chain uses TRBV28 with TRBJ2-7; the D gene is possibly TRBD2 (5 bases). Germline V gene lookup returns CDR1 MDHEN and CDR2 SYDVKM. V was pared by 5 bases and J by 1 base, with 15 bases between. The CDR3 consists of 15 residues. The CDR3 is CASSDPGFSSYEQYF. The CDR3 DNA reads TGTGCCAGCAGTGATCCGGGATTTTCATCCTACGAGCAGTACTTC.

V gene TRBV13 combines with J gene TRBJ2-5, with 13 bases matching TRBD2. The CDR3 has 17 residues. CDR1 is PRHDT, CDR2 FYEKMQ, per germline (reference sequence). With 3 bases clipped from V and 0 bases from J, the junction kept 4 bases outside the gene matches. The DNA for the CDR3 is TGTGCCAGCAGCTTCGGACTAGCGGGGGAAAACCAAGAGACCCAGTACTTC. It codes for CASSFGLAGENQETQYF.